The present TCR beta chain was sequenced within a study of blood T cells in healthy people across ages. The study's findings and limits: Roughly linear age-related decline in beta diversity appeared, significant by age about 40.

A remark on this clonotype: Its antigen is still unknown.

Alongside a J-beta primer mix, a sample-barcoded 5' primer served in a second PCR lasting roughly 7 to 11 cycles. TCRdb re-called the 5' RACE reads through MiXCR, storing one row per CDR3 protein. The data contain about 930,000 distinct CDR3 sequences, almost 30% of them singletons. Donors gave roughly 9.1 milliliters of peripheral blood apiece. Total RNA was extracted at no less than 6 micrograms per sample. Germline CDR1 reads PRHDT; CDR2 reads FYEKMQ (reference sequence). V was cut by 4 bases and J by 4 bases, with 12 bases left in between. The CDR3 sequence is 14 residues long. These data are also associated with another study on T cells of mothers and their children.

The material sequenced was blood. The V gene is TRBV13, the J gene TRBJ2-3; D is unclear. The clonotype originates from a woman aged 40 to 50 in good health. CDR3 sequence: CASSSSLGPDTQYF. DNA for the CDR3: TGTGCCAGCAGCTCCTCGTTAGGCCCAGATACGCAGTATTTT. Complete variable domain (other parts from reference TRBV13 and TRBJ2-3): AAGVIQSPRHLIKEKRETATLKCYPIPRHDTVYWYQQGPGQDPQFLISFYEKMQSDKGSIPDRFSAQQFSDYHSELNMSSLELGDSALYFCASSSSLGPDTQYFGPGTRLTVL.